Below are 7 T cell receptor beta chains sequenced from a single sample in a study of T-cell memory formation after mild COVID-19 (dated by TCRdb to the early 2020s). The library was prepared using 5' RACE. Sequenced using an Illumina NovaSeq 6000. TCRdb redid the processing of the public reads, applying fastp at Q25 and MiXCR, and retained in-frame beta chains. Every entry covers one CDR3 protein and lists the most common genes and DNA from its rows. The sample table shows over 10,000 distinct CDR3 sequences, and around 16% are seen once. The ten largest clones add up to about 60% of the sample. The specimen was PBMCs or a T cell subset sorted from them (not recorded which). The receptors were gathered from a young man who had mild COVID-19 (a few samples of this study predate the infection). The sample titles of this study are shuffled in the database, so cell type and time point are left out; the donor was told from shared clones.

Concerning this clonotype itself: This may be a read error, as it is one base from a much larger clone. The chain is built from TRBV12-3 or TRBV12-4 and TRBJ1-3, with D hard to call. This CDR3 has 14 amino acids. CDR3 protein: CTSRSRVLGNTIYF. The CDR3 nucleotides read TGTACCAGCAGGTCGAGGGTCTTAGGAAACACCATATATTTT.

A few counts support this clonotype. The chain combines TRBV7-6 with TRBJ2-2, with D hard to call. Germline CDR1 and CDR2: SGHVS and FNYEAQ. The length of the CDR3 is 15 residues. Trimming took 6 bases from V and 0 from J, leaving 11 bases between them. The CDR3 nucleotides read TGTGCCAGCAGATCCGAACGCTCGAACACCGGGGAGCTGTTTTTT. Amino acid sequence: CASRSERSNTGELFF.

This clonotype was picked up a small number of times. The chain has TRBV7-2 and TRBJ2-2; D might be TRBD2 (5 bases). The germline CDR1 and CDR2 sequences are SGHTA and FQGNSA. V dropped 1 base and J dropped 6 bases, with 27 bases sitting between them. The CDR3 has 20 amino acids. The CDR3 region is CASSLGFLFAGFHHAGELFF. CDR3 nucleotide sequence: TGTGCCAGCAGCTTAGGATTTCTGTTCGCGGGCTTTCACCACGCCGGGGAGCTGTTTTTT. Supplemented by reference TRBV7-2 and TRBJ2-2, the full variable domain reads GAGVSQSPSNKVTEKGKDVELRCDPISGHTALYWYRQSLGQGLEFLIYFQGNSAPDKSGLPSDRFSAERTGGSVSTLTIQRTQQEDSAVYLCASSLGFLFAGFHHAGELFFGEGSRLTVL.

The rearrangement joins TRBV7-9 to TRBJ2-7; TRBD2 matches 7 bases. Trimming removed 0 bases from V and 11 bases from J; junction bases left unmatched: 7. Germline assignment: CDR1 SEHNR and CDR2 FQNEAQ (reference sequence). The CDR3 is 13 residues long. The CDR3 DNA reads TGTGCCAGCAGCTTAGCGGGAGGGGACCAAGAGTACTTC. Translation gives CASSLAGGDQEYF.

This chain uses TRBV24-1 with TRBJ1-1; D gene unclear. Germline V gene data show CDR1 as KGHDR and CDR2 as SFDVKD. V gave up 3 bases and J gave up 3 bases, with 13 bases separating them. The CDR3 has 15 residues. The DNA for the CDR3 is TGTGCCACCAGTGATGCCGCAGGTGGCTACACTGAAGCTTTCTTT. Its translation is CATSDAAGGYTEAFF.

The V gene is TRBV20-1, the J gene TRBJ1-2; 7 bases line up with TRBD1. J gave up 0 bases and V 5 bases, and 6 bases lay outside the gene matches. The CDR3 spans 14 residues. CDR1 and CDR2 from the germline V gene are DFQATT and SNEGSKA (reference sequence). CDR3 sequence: CSAEGARANYGYTF. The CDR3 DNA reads TGCAGTGCTGAGGGGGCCCGGGCTAACTATGGCTACACCTTC.

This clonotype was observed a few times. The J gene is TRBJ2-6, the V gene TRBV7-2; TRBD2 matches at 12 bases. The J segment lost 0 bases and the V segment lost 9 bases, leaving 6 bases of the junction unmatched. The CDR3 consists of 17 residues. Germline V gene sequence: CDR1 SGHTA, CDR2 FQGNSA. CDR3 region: CARPPTSGSSGANVLTF. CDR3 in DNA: TGTGCCAGACCCCCGACTAGCGGGAGCTCTGGGGCCAACGTCCTGACTTTC.